This TCR beta chain came from a study of blood T cell repertoires in COVID-19. Across the study: The origin of the acute and convalescent COVID-19 samples was the United States, Italy and Spain. T cells, B-cell-depleted T cells, or PBMCs supplied cDNA or gDNA.

V was cut by 7 bases and J by 5 bases, with 15 bases left in between. Looked up from germline, CDR1 is ENHRY and CDR2 is SYGVKD. The CDR3 extends over 14 amino acids. As originally analysed: From reference gene primer amplification, estimates of nucleated cell counts were derived. Clones were read by immunoSEQ multiplex PCR, and TCRdb kept only the in-frame ones, dropping some. From that table come the V and J calls and clone size; the DNA was used to work out D and trimming. The sample consists of 180,000 or so clones, approximately 85% of them appearing once. Input material: peripheral blood. This clonotype originated in a woman aged 80 or older with acute or convalescent COVID-19. The genes are TRBV10-3 and TRBJ1-5, with a possible D match to TRBD1 (6 bases). Here the CDR3 DNA reads TGTGCCATCACCAAGGACAGAAACGATCAGCCCCAGCATTTT. It is translated as CAITKDRNDQPQHF.